A single sample gave rise to the 12 T cell receptor beta chains below, sequenced in a study of shared clonotypes between healthy human individuals (TCRdb year 2020). The library was prepared using the immunoSEQ multiplex PCR assay. TCRdb stores this immuneACCESS table with in-frame sequences only. Part of the clones is absent; in the studies checked, under half of the shortfall reflects unresolved V genes, and no reason is known for the rest. This sample has under 150,000 clones in its table, and more than 65% of those were observed once. The top ten clones comprise around 23% of the sample. The material sequenced was memory CD8+ T cells sorted from blood. This specimen's cell subset or site label, per the study, means: CD45RO+ cells pooled with CCR7-negative TemRA cells. The receptors here all came from a woman younger than 45 in good health.

This clone was observed many times. This chain joins TRBV13 and TRBJ2-5; the D gene is possibly TRBD2 (6 bases). The J call is uncertain, as TRBJ2-7 better fits the DNA end. CDR3 length: 14 amino acids. CDR1 and CDR2 from the germline V gene are PRHDT and FYEKMQ (reference sequence). This chain's CDR3 is CASSLGGFSYEQYF. CDR3 coding DNA: TGTGCCAGCAGCTTGGGAGGCTTCTCCTACGAGCAGTACTTC.

V and J are TRBV19 and TRBJ1-1; no clear D gene. Germline CDR1 LNHDA, CDR2 SQIVND (reference sequence). The ends were cut back, 3 bases at V and 5 bases at J, with 10 bases in the middle. The CDR3 sequence is 13 residues long. The CDR3 spells CASSIPLGTEAFF. The CDR3 nucleotides read TGTGCCAGTAGTATCCCTCTTGGGACTGAAGCTTTCTTT.

In regard to this clone: This sequence may be a read error, since a much larger clone differs from it by one base. The rearrangement links TRBV28 to TRBJ2-7, with 7 bases matching TRBD2. Germline-derived CDR1 and CDR2 are MDHEN and SYDVKM. V trimming: 3 bases; J trimming: 4 bases; junction bases outside the gene matches: 12. The CDR3 runs to 16 residues. The CDR3 DNA follows: TGTGCCAGCAGTTTCGGGACTAACGGGAATAGGTACGAGCAGTACTTC. Amino acids: CASSFGTNGNRYEQYF.

The CDR3: CASSGPGQGVYGYTF. CDR3 DNA: TGTGCCAGCAGCGGACCGGGACAGGGGGTCTATGGCTACACCTTC. The V and J genes are TRBV5-4 and TRBJ1-2; 11 positions match TRBD1. This CDR3 spans 15 amino acids. CDR1 SGHNT and CDR2 YYREEE come from the germline V gene (reference sequence). Trimming removed 4 bases from V and 4 bases from J; junction bases left unmatched: 6.

The V call is TRBV2, the J call TRBJ1-2, with a tentative D call TRBD1 (6 bases). V lost 11 bases and J 14 bases, leaving 21 bases between the germline ends. Germline V lookup: CDR1 SNHLY, CDR2 FYNNEI. CDR3 length: 11 residues. The CDR3 nucleotides are TGTGCCGAGGGGGGCAGGGCTCTATGGACCTTC. Translation gives CAEGGRALWTF.

The chain carries TRBV19 and TRBJ1-6, with D possibly TRBD1 on 5 matching bases. V lost 4 bases to trimming and J lost 5 bases, with 18 bases between them. This CDR3 comprises 17 residues. The germline CDR1 and CDR2 sequences are LNHDA and SQIVND (reference sequence). The CDR3 coding sequence is TGTGCCAGTAGTAATCCCGGGACCGGGCCGGATAATTCACCCCTCCACTTT. Protein sequence: CASSNPGTGPDNSPLHF.

The rearrangement links TRBV27 to TRBJ2-7; TRBD1 aligns across 9 bases. Trimming at V came to 7 bases and at J to 5 bases, leaving 3 bases not matched to a gene. This CDR3 region has 12 residues. Germline V gene data show CDR1 as MNHEY and CDR2 as SMNVEV (reference sequence). The CDR3 is CASKTGGNEQYF. DNA of the CDR3: TGTGCCAGCAAGACAGGGGGGAACGAGCAGTACTTC.

The chain carries TRBV19 and TRBJ1-4; D is perhaps TRBD1 (5 bases). Trimming left V 5 bases short and J 7 bases short, with 20 bases between. This CDR3 is 16 amino acids long. Germline V lookup: CDR1 LNHDA, CDR2 SQIVND (reference sequence). DNA for the CDR3: TGTGCCAGTAGTGGGGTTTTCACCAGGGACCGTGAAAAACTGTTTTTT. It encodes CASSGVFTRDREKLFF.

The chain has TRBV19 and TRBJ1-1; 9 nucleotides agree with TRBD1. There are 17 residues in the CDR3. Germline assignment: CDR1 LNHDA and CDR2 SQIVND (reference sequence). V shed 3 bases and J 7 bases; nucleotides not matched to a gene: 15. CDR3 amino acids: CASSIGWGTGSGSEAFF. In nucleotides, the CDR3 is TGTGCCAGTAGTATCGGGTGGGGGACAGGGAGCGGCAGTGAAGCTTTCTTT.

This chain connects TRBV28 to TRBJ2-4, with 14 bases aligning to TRBD2. J was trimmed by 3 bases and V by 2 bases; bases with no gene match: 0. Germline V gene sequence: CDR1 MDHEN, CDR2 SYDVKM. The CDR3 is 16 amino acids. The CDR3, as DNA: TGTGCCAGCAGTTTAGGGACTAGCGGGGGCAAAAACATTCAGTACTTC. Translation gives CASSLGTSGGKNIQYF.

The gene calls are TRBV7-8 and TRBJ1-5; 7 bases match TRBD1. Germline V lookup: CDR1 SGHVS, CDR2 FQNEAQ. After removal of 7 bases from V and 7 bases from J, the junction contained 10 bases not matched to a gene. The CDR3 totals 14 residues. CDR3 in amino acids: CASTRTGVVQPQHF. For the CDR3, the DNA is TGTGCCAGCACTCGCACAGGGGTTGTGCAGCCCCAGCATTTT.

The V and J genes are TRBV7-9 and TRBJ2-1, with D maybe TRBD1 (6 bases). Trimming removed 5 bases at V and 8 bases at J, with 16 bases between. Germline CDR1 is SEHNR and CDR2 is FQNEAQ (reference sequence). The CDR3 consists of 14 residues. The CDR3 protein is CASSLGLPGDEQFF. Written as DNA, the CDR3 is TGTGCCAGCAGCCTGGGGCTCCCAGGGGATGAGCAGTTCTTC. Full variable domain (rest looked up from reference TRBV7-9 and TRBJ2-1): DTGVSQNPRHKITKRGQNVTFRCDPISEHNRLYWYRQTLGQGPEFLTYFQNEAQLEKSRLLSDRFSAERPKGSFSTLEIQRTEQGDSAMYLCASSLGLPGDEQFFGPGTRLTVL.